This entry lists 28 T cell receptor beta chains sequenced from one sample in a study of beta chain features in type 1 diabetes. Of the isolated RNA, all was reverse transcribed, and so the sequenced material was expressed TCRB transcripts. Libraries were prepared by immunoSEQ multiplex PCR; TCRdb keeps only in-frame clonotypes and omits some of them. The profile shows a few hundred thousand clones, roughly 30% of them singletons. The sample consisted of naive CD4+ T cells from blood. The receptors come from a man aged 18 to 30 in good health.

This rearrangement joins TRBV5-4 to TRBJ2-5; 8 nucleotides match TRBD2. Germline CDR1 and CDR2: SGHNT and YYREEE (reference sequence). CDR3 length: 16 residues. Unmatched junction bases numbered 6, after V lost 0 bases and J lost 2 bases. CDR3 coding DNA: TGTGCCAGCAGCTTGGCCGTTGCGGGGGGACAAGAGACCCAGTACTTC. Translating it yields CASSLAVAGGQETQYF. Variable domain in full (rest from reference TRBV5-4 and TRBJ2-5): ETGVTQSPTHLIKTRGQQVTLRCSSQSGHNTVSWYQQALGQGPQFIFQYYREEENGRGNFPPRFSGLQFPNYSSELNVNALELDDSALYLCASSLAVAGGQETQYFGPGTRLLVL.

CDR3 loop: CASSPAAYQETQYF. The CDR3 DNA reads as TGTGCCAGCTCACCGGCAGCGTACCAAGAGACCCAGTACTTC. The V call is TRBV18, the J call TRBJ2-5; D ambiguous. This CDR3 contains 14 residues. Per germline, CDR1 KGHSH and CDR2 LQKENI. Trimming pared 3 bases from V and 0 bases from J, leaving 8 bases between.

About this clone: The junction differs from germline at one of its ends, possibly a read error. The chain recombines TRBV28 with TRBJ1-3; 8 bases are a match to TRBD1. Germline CDR1 reads MDHEN; CDR2 reads SYDVKM. The CDR3 is 12 residues long. CDR3 nucleotides: TGTGCCAGCAGTCCAGGACAGGGATTCACGGCATTT. Translating gives CASSPGQGFTAF.

Only a few counts were recorded for this clone. The rearrangement links TRBV29-1 to TRBJ2-1, with 8 bases lining up with TRBD2. The CDR3 spans 15 residues. Trimming took 1 base from V and 7 from J; bases not matched to a gene: 9. The germline gives CDR1 SQVTM, CDR2 ANQGSEA. Here the CDR3 reads CSVEVDGRAHNEQFF. The CDR3 DNA follows: TGCAGCGTTGAAGTGGACGGGAGGGCCCATAATGAGCAGTTCTTC.

V and J are TRBV6-1 and TRBJ2-3; TRBD2 aligns across 8 bases. The CDR3 consists of 16 residues. Germline values: CDR1 MNHNS, CDR2 SASEGT. V was pared by 1 base and J by 5 bases, with 8 bases of the junction left unmatched. The CDR3 DNA follows: TGTGCCAGCAGTGAAGAAATAGCGGGAAAGAAAGATACGCAGTATTTT. Amino acids: CASSEEIAGKKDTQYF.

J is TRBJ1-5 and V is TRBV7-9; D unclear. Germline V gene lookup returns CDR1 SEHNR and CDR2 FQNEAQ (reference sequence). The V end lost 7 bases, the J end lost 0 bases, and 4 bases lay between the germline ends. This CDR3 has 12 residues. The CDR3 loop reads CASTDSNQPQHF. The CDR3 DNA follows: TGTGCCAGCACCGATAGCAATCAGCCCCAGCATTTT.

The CDR3 DNA follows: TGTGCCAGCAGCGTGTCGGGACAGGGTTCCTACAATGAGCAGTTCTTC. It translates to CASSVSGQGSYNEQFF. The chain uses TRBV9 and TRBJ2-1; 9 positions match TRBD1. The trim removed 2 bases at V and 1 base at J, leaving 4 bases unmatched. The germline V gene encodes CDR1 SGDLS and CDR2 YYNGEE. The CDR3 length is 16 residues.

The table lists this clone with a few counts. The chain carries TRBV29-1 and TRBJ2-5; possibly TRBD2 for D (6 bases). Trimming cost V 7 bases and J 4 bases, with 13 bases left between them. This CDR3 contains 12 residues. Per germline, CDR1 SQVTM and CDR2 ANQGSEA. This chain's CDR3 is CSGTFGGETQYF. In DNA, the CDR3 is TGCAGCGGGACTTTCGGGGGAGAGACCCAGTACTTC.

This clone was seen a few times. The chain uses TRBV9 and TRBJ2-5, with 9 positions matching TRBD1. This CDR3 comprises 16 residues. Germline assignment: CDR1 SGDLS and CDR2 YYNGEE. V lost 0 bases, J lost 4 bases, and 7 bases stayed unmatched. DNA for the CDR3: TGTGCCAGCAGCGTAGGCGTGGGACAGGGAACAGAGACCCAGTACTTC. Its translation is CASSVGVGQGTETQYF.

The V gene is TRBV25-1, the J gene TRBJ2-7; D gene uncertain. The V gene's germline CDR1 is MGHDK and CDR2 SYGVNS. This CDR3 has 13 amino acids. Between the trimmed V and J ends, which lost 3 bases and 3 bases, there was a span of 9 bases. CDR3 residues: CASSDNPDYEQYF. The CDR3 DNA reads as TGTGCCAGCAGTGACAATCCCGACTACGAGCAGTACTTC.

This clone showed up just a few times. V and J are TRBV7-9 and TRBJ1-2, with TRBD1 matching 9 bases. The ends lost 3 bases at V and 4 bases at J; junction bases unmatched: 3. The CDR3 totals 14 residues. CDR1 is SEHNR, CDR2 FQNEAQ, per germline (reference sequence). In DNA form, the CDR3 reads TGTGCCAGCAGCTTCGGGACAGGGTCCTATGGCTACACCTTC. Its protein product is CASSFGTGSYGYTF.

This clone showed up just a few times. The V call is TRBV30, the J call TRBJ2-7, with D perhaps TRBD1 (5 bases). From germline, CDR1 is GTSNPN and CDR2 SVGIG (reference sequence). The CDR3 spans 13 residues. Trimming took off 2 bases at V and 6 bases at J, with 14 bases between the two ends. The CDR3 protein is CAWSPSGYLEQYF. The DNA for the CDR3 is TGTGCCTGGAGTCCCTCAGGGTATCTCGAGCAGTACTTC.

This clone was seen a handful of times. The V gene is TRBV30, the J gene TRBJ1-6, with 9 positions matching TRBD1. CDR1 is GTSNPN and CDR2 is SVGIG in the germline V gene (reference sequence). This CDR3 has 14 residues. V was clipped by 2 bases and J by 10 bases; unmatched bases: 6. The CDR3 DNA follows: TGTGCCTGGAGTCGCCGGGACAGGGACTCACCCCTCCACTTT. Its translation: CAWSRRDRDSPLHF.

V and J are TRBV21-1 and TRBJ2-3; TRBD2 was called by the table and not checked on the DNA. TRBV21-1 is reported as a pseudogene. The CDR3 length is 15 residues. CDR3 sequence: CASTLAPQGTDTQYF. The CDR3 bases are TGTGCCAGCACCTTAGCACCCCAAGGCACAGATACGCAGTATTTT.

With respect to this clone: Additional DNA sequences in this sample encode the identical CDR3. The chain is built from TRBV30 and TRBJ1-1; no definite D call. V lost 0 bases and J lost 2, with 10 bases in between. This CDR3 contains 14 residues. Germline CDR1 and CDR2: GTSNPN and SVGIG (reference sequence). CDR3 region: CAWSVPGLNTEAFF. The DNA of the CDR3 is TGTGCCTGGAGTGTACCGGGTTTAAACACTGAAGCTTTCTTT. The full variable domain, completed using reference TRBV30 and TRBJ1-1, is SQTIHQWPATLVQPVGSPLSLECTVEGTSNPNLYWYRQAAGRGLQLLFYSVGIGQISSEVPQNLSASRPQDRQFILSSKKLLLSDSGFYLCAWSVPGLNTEAFFGQGTRLTVV.

The rearrangement uses TRBV25-1 and TRBJ2-5; D may be TRBD1 or TRBD2 (5 bases each). Germline lookup yields CDR1 MGHDK and CDR2 SYGVNS. The ends were cut back, 2 bases at V and 5 bases at J, with 9 bases in the middle. CDR3 length equals 13 residues. Written as DNA, the CDR3 is TGTGCCAGCAGTGAACGAGGGGTGGAGACCCAGTACTTC. Its protein is CASSERGVETQYF.

In its sample, this clone was seen a few times. This sequence joins TRBV29-1 and TRBJ2-5; TRBD2 aligns across 9 bases. The J call is doubtful: the DNA matches TRBJ2-7 better. The CDR3 sequence is 14 residues long. CDR1 SQVTM and CDR2 ANQGSEA come from the germline V gene. The CDR3 region is CSVVSGRLSYEQYF. The DNA of the CDR3 is TGCAGCGTGGTTAGCGGGAGACTCTCCTACGAGCAGTACTTC.

The chain couples TRBV29-1 to TRBJ2-7; weak D call: TRBD1 (5 bases). This CDR3 contains 13 residues. The germline V and J ends were trimmed by 2 bases and 4 bases, with 12 bases remaining between them. From germline, CDR1 is SQVTM and CDR2 ANQGSEA. CDR3 region: CSVEIAGWYEQYF. CDR3 coding DNA: TGCAGCGTTGAAATAGCAGGGTGGTACGAGCAGTACTTC.

The V gene is TRBV28, the J gene TRBJ2-1; 11 nucleotides align to TRBD1. The CDR3 is 14 residues long. Trimming at V came to 3 bases and at J to 7 bases, leaving 2 bases not matched to a gene. Germline CDR1 MDHEN, CDR2 SYDVKM. CDR3 sequence: CASSLGQGGNEQFF. CDR3 sequence (DNA): TGTGCCAGCAGTTTGGGACAGGGGGGTAATGAGCAGTTCTTC.

As to this clone: Within the sample, other DNA sequences also encode this same CDR3. The V and J genes are TRBV30 and TRBJ1-1; 7 nucleotides line up with TRBD1. CDR3 length: 13 amino acids. Trimming removed 5 bases from V and 0 bases from J; junction bases left unmatched: 3. The germline V gene has CDR1 GTSNPN and CDR2 SVGIG (reference sequence). CDR3 coding DNA: TGTGCCTGGGGGGGACAGTTGAACACTGAAGCTTTCTTT. Amino acids: CAWGGQLNTEAFF.

V and J are TRBV5-4 and TRBJ2-6, with TRBD2 matching 8 bases. This CDR3 has 17 amino acids. Looked up from germline, CDR1 is SGHNT and CDR2 is YYREEE (reference sequence). V trimming: 4 bases; J trimming: 4 bases; junction bases outside the gene matches: 10. The CDR3 nucleotides are TGTGCCAGCAGCCTCCTTGGAGCGGGAGTGGGGGCCAACGTCCTGACTTTC. It is translated as CASSLLGAGVGANVLTF.

In its sample, this clone was seen a few times. V and J are TRBV7-8 and TRBJ2-1, with 9 bases aligning to TRBD1. V shed 1 base, J shed 7 bases, and the junction held 5 bases outside the gene matches. CDR1 and CDR2 (germline): SGHVS, FQNEAQ. CDR3 length equals 15 residues. The CDR3 coding sequence is TGTGCCAGCAGCTTAGTGGGGACAGGGAGGAATGAGCAGTTCTTC. Translated: CASSLVGTGRNEQFF.

This chain links TRBV5-1 with TRBJ2-5; 9 bases align to TRBD1. Trimming took 0 bases from V and 5 from J; bases not matched to a gene: 8. The CDR3 totals 16 residues. Looked up from germline, CDR1 is SGHRS and CDR2 is YFSETQ. Written as DNA, the CDR3 is TGCGCCAGCAGCTTGGGCGGACAGGGGATTTCGGAGACCCAGTACTTC. It encodes CASSLGGQGISETQYF.

The chain uses TRBV9 and TRBJ2-3; TRBD2 might be the D (6 bases). CDR3 length: 15 residues. V was clipped by 3 bases and J by 4 bases, with 15 bases between them. The germline V gene encodes CDR1 SGDLS and CDR2 YYNGEE. For the CDR3, the DNA is TGTGCCAGCAGCGGGGCCGGGGGAGCGTCAGATACGCAGTATTTT. This codes for CASSGAGGASDTQYF.

The chain joins TRBV30 to TRBJ2-3, with TRBD1 matching 7 bases. V was pared by 0 bases and J by 0 bases, with 6 bases of the junction left unmatched. The CDR3 runs to 16 residues. Germline V CDR1 and CDR2: GTSNPN, SVGIG (reference sequence). For the CDR3, the DNA is TGTGCCTGGAGTGTATGGGACAGAACTAGCACAGATACGCAGTATTTT. Its translation: CAWSVWDRTSTDTQYF.

This clone was counted a few times. This rearrangement joins TRBV10-3 to TRBJ2-1; possible D gene TRBD1, 5 bases. Germline CDR1 ENHRY, CDR2 SYGVKD. The ends were cut back, 7 bases at V and 1 base at J, with 8 bases in the middle. The CDR3 is made up of 13 amino acids. CDR3 region: CAIKGYSYNEQFF. CDR3 nucleotides: TGTGCCATCAAGGGGTATTCCTACAATGAGCAGTTCTTC.

This clone has more than one count but fewer than ten. The identical CDR3 is also encoded by other nucleotide sequences in the sample. The chain employs TRBV2 and TRBJ2-3, with D uncertain. From germline, CDR1 is SNHLY and CDR2 FYNNEI. The CDR3 spans 11 residues. Trimming shortened V by 4 bases and J by 4 bases, and 3 bases separated the two germline ends. The CDR3: CASSVADTQYF. CDR3 DNA: TGTGCCAGCAGTGTTGCAGATACGCAGTATTTT.

This clone has a handful of counts. The V and J genes are TRBV7-2 and TRBJ1-5, with TRBD1 as a possible D gene (5 bases). CDR3 length: 14 residues. Trimming shortened V by 2 bases and J by 2 bases, and 7 bases separated the two germline ends. Germline values: CDR1 SGHTA, CDR2 FQGNSA. This CDR3 reads CASSLIRGNQPQHF. The CDR3, as DNA: TGTGCCAGCAGCTTAATCAGGGGCAATCAGCCCCAGCATTTT.